The rows below give T cell receptor beta chains drawn from one sample of a study of response to subunit inactivated influenza vaccine. In TCRdb, the RT-PCR reads were re-called with MiXCR into one record per CDR3 protein. The repertoire includes about 240,000 distinct CDR3 sequences, 12% of them detected once, and under 10% sits in the top ten. The material was non-naive T cells sorted from PBMCs, obtained 14 to 15 days before vaccination. Receptors were obtained from a man aged 50 or older who received an inactivated influenza vaccine. CDR3s include the opening cysteine and the closing phenylalanine or tryptophan. The order of the fields is CDR3 DNA, CDR3 protein, D gene, clone size, J gene, V gene. The D gene is left open where the match is weak. Size tells how often a clone was seen (once, few, many) or the class of an expanded clone, and some rows leave it out.

cdr3_nt: TGTGCCAGCAGCTACCTAGGGACTAGCACAGATACGCAGTATTTT
cdr3_aa: CASSYLGTSTDTQYF
d_call: -
clone_size: -
j_call: TRBJ2-3
v_call: TRBV7-9

cdr3_nt: TGTGCCAGCAGCTTGGCCGTACGGCTCCTTGGCTACACCTTC
cdr3_aa: CASSLAVRLLGYTF
d_call: -
clone_size: -
j_call: TRBJ1-2
v_call: TRBV5-6

cdr3_nt: TGTGCCAGCAGCGTGACAGGAATTATAGGGGCCAACGTCCTGACTTTC
cdr3_aa: CASSVTGIIGANVLTF
d_call: -
clone_size: few
j_call: TRBJ2-6
v_call: TRBV27

cdr3_nt: TGTGCCAGCAGCCCCTTGGGGGGCCCTCAAGAGACCCAGTACTTC
cdr3_aa: CASSPLGGPQETQYF
d_call: -
clone_size: -
j_call: TRBJ2-5
v_call: TRBV7-8

cdr3_nt: TGTGCCAGCAGTGGGGAGATCACAGATACGCAGTATTTT
cdr3_aa: CASSGEITDTQYF
d_call: -
clone_size: -
j_call: TRBJ2-3
v_call: TRBV5-4

cdr3_nt: TGCAGTGCCAGGAGTAGGGGACTTGAAAAACTGTTTTTT
cdr3_aa: CSARSRGLEKLFF
d_call: -
clone_size: -
j_call: TRBJ1-4
v_call: TRBV20-1

cdr3_nt: TGTGCCAGCAGTTCAGCCGGGACAGGGGGCCGTAATGAGCAGTTCTTC
cdr3_aa: CASSSAGTGGRNEQFF
d_call: TRBD1
clone_size: few
j_call: TRBJ2-1
v_call: TRBV6-5

cdr3_nt: TGTGCCAGCAGCGTACTAGCGGGAGGGCGAGATACGCAGTATTTT
cdr3_aa: CASSVLAGGRDTQYF
d_call: TRBD2
clone_size: -
j_call: TRBJ2-3
v_call: TRBV7-6

cdr3_nt: TGTGCCAGCAGTTTCAAAATAAATGGACCCGGGGAGCTGTTTTTT
cdr3_aa: CASSFKINGPGELFF
d_call: -
clone_size: -
j_call: TRBJ2-2
v_call: TRBV12-3/TRBV12-4

cdr3_nt: TGCGCCAGCAGCTTTCAAGAGCCAAATGAAAAACTGTTTTTT
cdr3_aa: CASSFQEPNEKLFF
d_call: -
clone_size: -
j_call: TRBJ1-4
v_call: TRBV5-1

cdr3_nt: TGCAGTGCTCGTCCGGGGGGGCCGCGGACCGGGGAGCTGTTTTTT
cdr3_aa: CSARPGGPRTGELFF
d_call: TRBD2
clone_size: -
j_call: TRBJ2-2
v_call: TRBV20-1

cdr3_nt: TGCAGTGCTATCGATGGGGGGACGCCGGTTAGGGGGGAGCTGTTTTTT
cdr3_aa: CSAIDGGTPVRGELFF
d_call: -
clone_size: -
j_call: TRBJ2-2
v_call: TRBV20-1

cdr3_nt: TGTGCCAGCAGCCAAGCTTTGGACAGCAATGAGCAGTTCTTC
cdr3_aa: CASSQALDSNEQFF
d_call: -
clone_size: -
j_call: TRBJ2-1
v_call: TRBV4-2

cdr3_nt: TGTGCCAGCAGTTCGCCGGGCCAAGGTCGCAATCAGCCCCAGCATTTT
cdr3_aa: CASSSPGQGRNQPQHF
d_call: -
clone_size: few
j_call: TRBJ1-5
v_call: TRBV6-5

cdr3_nt: TGTGCCATCAGCAGTATCGGTAAAGGGAATATGAACACTGAAGCTTTCTTT
cdr3_aa: CAISSIGKGNMNTEAFF
d_call: -
clone_size: -
j_call: TRBJ1-1
v_call: TRBV10-3

cdr3_nt: TGCGCCAGCAGCTTCGGACCTGGCTTCGATCAGCCCCAGCATTTT
cdr3_aa: CASSFGPGFDQPQHF
d_call: -
clone_size: few
j_call: TRBJ1-5
v_call: TRBV5-1

cdr3_nt: TGTGCCAGCAGCTTAAAGGCGACCGTGGGTGAGCAGTTCTTC
cdr3_aa: CASSLKATVGEQFF
d_call: -
clone_size: few
j_call: TRBJ2-1
v_call: TRBV11-2

cdr3_nt: TGTGCCAGCAGTTTAGGTTTGGGGCAGGGTCGGCTTTCCTACGAGCAGTACTTC
cdr3_aa: CASSLGLGQGRLSYEQYF
d_call: -
clone_size: few
j_call: TRBJ2-7
v_call: TRBV28

cdr3_nt: TGTGCCAGTTCCGCGAGGGCGGTTGGGTACGAGCAGTACTTC
cdr3_aa: CASSARAVGYEQYF
d_call: -
clone_size: -
j_call: TRBJ2-7
v_call: TRBV7-2

cdr3_nt: TGTGCCAGCAGCTCCTCCGGAGGGGGAAACCTAAGAGGCTACACCTTC
cdr3_aa: CASSSSGGGNLRGYTF
d_call: -
clone_size: few
j_call: TRBJ1-2
v_call: TRBV7-2

cdr3_nt: TGCAGTGGTCGGACTAGCGGGAGGGCCAAGGATACGCAGTATTTT
cdr3_aa: CSGRTSGRAKDTQYF
d_call: TRBD2
clone_size: -
j_call: TRBJ2-3
v_call: TRBV20-1

cdr3_nt: TGTGCCAGCAGCCCAGGGACTTTCAAGAGTACCCAGTACTTC
cdr3_aa: CASSPGTFKSTQYF
d_call: -
clone_size: few
j_call: TRBJ2-5
v_call: TRBV7-8

cdr3_nt: TGTGCCAGCAGCCAAGATGAGGTCAGGACCTCTGGAAACACCATATATTTT
cdr3_aa: CASSQDEVRTSGNTIYF
d_call: -
clone_size: -
j_call: TRBJ1-3
v_call: TRBV4-2

cdr3_nt: TGTGCCATCAGTGACCCCCGGAGGGGGACCGGAGCCAACGTCCTGACTTTC
cdr3_aa: CAISDPRRGTGANVLTF
d_call: -
clone_size: few
j_call: TRBJ2-6
v_call: TRBV10-3

cdr3_nt: TGTGCCAGCAGTTTGGGGGGGGGCGTTAGCTATGGCTACACCTTC
cdr3_aa: CASSLGGGVSYGYTF
d_call: -
clone_size: few
j_call: TRBJ1-2
v_call: TRBV12-3/TRBV12-4

cdr3_nt: TGCGCCAGCAGCCAAGCCGGGAAAAATCAGCCCCAGCATTTT
cdr3_aa: CASSQAGKNQPQHF
d_call: -
clone_size: few
j_call: TRBJ1-5
v_call: TRBV4-1

cdr3_nt: TGTGCCAGCAGCCCCGGACTAGCGGGACCGTACAATGAGCAGTTCTTC
cdr3_aa: CASSPGLAGPYNEQFF
d_call: TRBD2
clone_size: few
j_call: TRBJ2-1
v_call: TRBV12-3/TRBV12-4

cdr3_nt: TGTGCCAGCAGCCAAGAAGTTCTAGCGGGGGTCACAGATACGCAGTATTTT
cdr3_aa: CASSQEVLAGVTDTQYF
d_call: TRBD2
clone_size: many
j_call: TRBJ2-3
v_call: TRBV4-2

cdr3_nt: TGTGCCAGTAGTACGAAACGACCGTACGGCTACACCTTC
cdr3_aa: CASSTKRPYGYTF
d_call: -
clone_size: once
j_call: TRBJ1-2
v_call: TRBV19

cdr3_nt: TGTGCCACCAGTGATTGGGTAGATGGAGAAGCTTTCTTT
cdr3_aa: CATSDWVDGEAFF
d_call: -
clone_size: few
j_call: TRBJ1-1
v_call: TRBV24-1

cdr3_nt: TGTGCAAGTCGCTTAGAGGCCTCGAGGGATGAGCAGTTCTTC
cdr3_aa: CASRLEASRDEQFF
d_call: -
clone_size: once
j_call: TRBJ2-1
v_call: TRBV12-2

cdr3_nt: TGTGCCATCAGTCTGGACCCAGCGAACACCGGGGAGCTGTTTTTT
cdr3_aa: CAISLDPANTGELFF
d_call: -
clone_size: many
j_call: TRBJ2-2
v_call: TRBV10-3

cdr3_nt: TGCGCCAGCAGACGAGTTAGCGGGAATCTGAATGAGCAGTTCTTC
cdr3_aa: CASRRVSGNLNEQFF
d_call: TRBD2
clone_size: many
j_call: TRBJ2-1
v_call: TRBV5-1

cdr3_nt: TGTGCCAGCAGCTCCAAGGATCGGAGATGGAACAATGAGCAGTTCTTC
cdr3_aa: CASSSKDRRWNNEQFF
d_call: -
clone_size: many
j_call: TRBJ2-1
v_call: TRBV11-2

cdr3_nt: TGTGCCAGCAGCCCTAACAGGGATGTCATAGATACGCAGTATTTT
cdr3_aa: CASSPNRDVIDTQYF
d_call: -
clone_size: few
j_call: TRBJ2-3
v_call: TRBV12-3/TRBV12-4

cdr3_nt: TGCAGTGCTAGGCAAACCCGGGGGGAGACCCAGTACTTC
cdr3_aa: CSARQTRGETQYF
d_call: -
clone_size: -
j_call: TRBJ2-5
v_call: TRBV20-1

cdr3_nt: TGCAGCGTACAGGGGAGCAATCAGCCCCAGCATTTT
cdr3_aa: CSVQGSNQPQHF
d_call: TRBD1
clone_size: many
j_call: TRBJ1-5
v_call: TRBV29-1

cdr3_nt: TGTGCCAGCAGCAATGCCCAGTTCCAAGAGACCCAGTACTTC
cdr3_aa: CASSNAQFQETQYF
d_call: -
clone_size: -
j_call: TRBJ2-5
v_call: TRBV7-9

cdr3_nt: TGTGCCAGTAGTGGACCGTCGGGCCCCTACTCCTACAATGAGCAGTTCTTC
cdr3_aa: CASSGPSGPYSYNEQFF
d_call: -
clone_size: -
j_call: TRBJ2-1
v_call: TRBV19

cdr3_nt: TGCAGCGTTAGACAGGGCCAGAACACTGAAGCTTTCTTT
cdr3_aa: CSVRQGQNTEAFF
d_call: TRBD1
clone_size: few
j_call: TRBJ1-1
v_call: TRBV29-1